This TCR beta chain comes out of a study of lymphopenia after photon versus proton radiotherapy. Study observations and caveats: In patients who died, overall survival fell as post-nadir TCR diversity dropped more.

V lost 3 bases, J lost 0 bases, and 13 bases lay in between. Germline CDR1 reads SGHRS; CDR2 reads YFSETQ. The CDR3 totals 15 residues. As to this clone: Antigen unknown.

Data came from immunoSEQ multiplex PCR; TCRdb stores just in-frame clones and leaves some out. The sample includes about 53,000 clones, more than 70% seen only once; the top ten take approximately 31%. The chain combines TRBV5-1 with TRBJ2-7; either TRBD1 or TRBD2 may fit D (5 bases each). This clonotype was sampled from a man aged 45-65 years with gastric cancer. This material consisted of peripheral blood, taken from a patient treated with photon-based radiotherapy. As DNA, the CDR3 is TGCGCCAGCAGCTCCCGGGACCCCGGCTCCTACGAGCAGTACTTC. Amino acid sequence: CASSSRDPGSYEQYF.